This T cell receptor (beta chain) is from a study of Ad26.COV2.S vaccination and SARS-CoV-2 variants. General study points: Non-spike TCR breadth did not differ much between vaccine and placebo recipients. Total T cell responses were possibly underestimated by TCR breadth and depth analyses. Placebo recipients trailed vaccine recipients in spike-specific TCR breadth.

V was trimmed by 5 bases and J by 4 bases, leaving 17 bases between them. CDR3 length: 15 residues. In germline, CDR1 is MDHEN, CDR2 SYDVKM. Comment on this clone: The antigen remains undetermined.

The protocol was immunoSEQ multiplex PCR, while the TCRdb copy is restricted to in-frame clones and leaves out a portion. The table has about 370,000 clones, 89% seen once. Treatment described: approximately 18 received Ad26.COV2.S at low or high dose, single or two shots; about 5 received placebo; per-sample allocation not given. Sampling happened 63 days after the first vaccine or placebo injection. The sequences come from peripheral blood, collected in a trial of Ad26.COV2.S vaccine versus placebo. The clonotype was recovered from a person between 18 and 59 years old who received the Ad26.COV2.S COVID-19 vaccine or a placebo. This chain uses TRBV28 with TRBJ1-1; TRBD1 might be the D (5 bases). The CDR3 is CASSLPPGRRTEAFF. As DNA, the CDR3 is TGTGCCAGCAGTCTCCCCCCGGGGCGGCGCACTGAAGCTTTCTTT.